A single sample is the source of the 18 T cell receptor beta chains below, sequenced in a study of T cells in Graves' hyperthyroidism and ophthalmopathy. Researchers took RNA transcripts and amplified the TCR beta CDR3 regions from them. HTBI primers were used for first-round RT-PCR of the TCR CDR3. TCRdb redid the calling of the multiplex PCR reads with MiXCR, one entry per CDR3 protein. The sample yields about 260,000 distinct CDR3 sequences, about 15% seen once. The sample comprised blood. Every receptor here comes from a woman aged 18-30 years with Graves' ophthalmopathy.

This clonotype was seen at least ten times. V gene TRBV3-1 combines with J gene TRBJ2-1; 8 bases are a match to TRBD2. J was trimmed by 4 bases and V by 1 base; bases with no gene match: 0. Germline loops: CDR1 LGHDT, CDR2 YNNKEL (reference sequence). The CDR3 consists of 14 residues. CDR3 nucleotides: TGTGCCAGCAGCCAAGTAGCGGGGTACAATGAGCAGTTCTTC. Translating gives CASSQVAGYNEQFF.

This clonotype was seen only a few times. The gene calls are TRBV12-3 or TRBV12-4 and TRBJ2-6; TRBD2 matches at 10 bases. The CDR3 totals 19 residues. Trimming at V came to 2 bases and at J to 0 bases, leaving 7 bases not matched to a gene. The CDR3 here is CASSLNRLAGRSGANVLTF. CDR3 bases: TGTGCCAGCAGTTTAAATCGACTAGCGGGCCGCTCTGGGGCCAACGTCCTGACTTTC.

This clonotype was observed many times. The rearrangement uses TRBV24-1 and TRBJ2-2; 9 nucleotides line up with TRBD1. J gave up 6 bases and V 1 base, and 8 bases lay outside the gene matches. This CDR3 spans 17 amino acids. The V gene's germline CDR1 is KGHDR and CDR2 SFDVKD. The CDR3: CATSDFPQGARPGELFF. CDR3 nucleotides: TGTGCCACCAGTGATTTTCCACAGGGGGCGCGGCCCGGGGAGCTGTTTTTT.

The chain employs TRBV19 and TRBJ1-1; D remains unclear. Germline CDR1 and CDR2: LNHDA and SQIVND (reference sequence). This CDR3 is built from 12 residues. V was shortened by 4 bases and J by 1 base, with 4 bases between the two germline ends. CDR3 DNA: TGTGCCAGTAGTAACCAGAACACTGAAGCTTTCTTT. It yields the protein CASSNQNTEAFF.

The V and J genes are TRBV6-5 and TRBJ2-7; D is unresolved. The CDR3 length is 13 residues. Germline assignment: CDR1 MNHEY and CDR2 SVGAGI. V dropped 4 bases and J dropped 6 bases, with 13 bases sitting between them. CDR3 in amino acids: CASSSRVGSEQYF. CDR3 DNA sequence: TGTGCCAGCAGTTCCCGAGTAGGAAGCGAGCAGTACTTC.

In this sample, this clonotype turned up many times. The chain is built from TRBV28 and TRBJ2-2; perhaps TRBD1 as D (6 bases). Germline V gene lookup returns CDR1 MDHEN and CDR2 SYDVKM. This CDR3 spans 16 amino acids. V was cut by 3 bases and J by 5 bases, with 16 bases left in between. CDR3 amino acids: CASSFMGRGGTGELFF. The DNA for the CDR3 is TGTGCCAGCAGTTTCATGGGCAGGGGTGGAACCGGGGAGCTGTTTTTT.

Of note for this clonotype: Being one base from a much bigger clone, this may be a read error. The rearrangement links TRBV5-1 to TRBJ2-1, with D perhaps TRBD2 (6 bases). Germline assignment: CDR1 SGHRS and CDR2 YFSETQ. The CDR3 length is 15 residues. Trimming left V 6 bases short and J 12 bases short, with 25 bases between. CDR3 nucleotides: TGCGCCAGCACCTGGTCCGGGACCCCGGGGGATGGGCAGTTCTTC. This gives the protein CASTWSGTPGDGQFF. Drawing the rest from reference TRBV5-1 and TRBJ2-1, the complete variable domain is KAGVTQTPRYLIKTRGQQVTLSCSPISGHRSVSWYQQTPGQGLQFLFEYFSETQRNKGNFPGRFSGRQFSNSRSEMNVSTLELGDSALYLCASTWSGTPGDGQFFGPGTRLTVL.

Note on this clonotype: A read error may be the cause here, since a much bigger clone is one base away. The J gene is TRBJ1-5, the V gene TRBV5-1, with a possible D match to TRBD1 (6 bases). The CDR3 contains 15 residues. The germline V gene encodes CDR1 SGHRS and CDR2 YFSETQ. The CDR3 is CANSHDGQPNQPQHF. CDR3 sequence (DNA): TGCGCCAACAGCCATGACGGACAGCCAAATCAGCCCCAGCATTTT.

This clonotype was seen ten or more times. The rearrangement joins TRBV20-1 to TRBJ1-1; TRBD1 matches 10 bases. CDR1 is DFQATT, CDR2 SNEGSKA, per germline (reference sequence). The V gene end was trimmed by 5 bases and the J gene end by 3 bases; junction bases not matched to a gene: 3. The CDR3 is made up of 13 amino acids. CDR3 DNA: TGCAGTGCTCCGGACAGGGGGGACACTGAAGCTTTCTTT. This translates into CSAPDRGDTEAFF.

This rearrangement joins TRBV12-3 or TRBV12-4 to TRBJ1-1, with 9 positions matching TRBD1. The CDR3 loop spans 14 amino acids. V lost 5 bases, J lost 5 bases, and 6 bases stayed unmatched. DNA for the CDR3: TGTGCCAGCAGTGCGGACAGGGGAACAACTGAAGCTTTCTTT. Translation gives CASSADRGTTEAFF.

This clonotype was detected many times. The genes are TRBV6-5 and TRBJ2-5, with a tentative D call TRBD1 (6 bases). The germline V gene encodes CDR1 MNHEY and CDR2 SVGAGI. V was clipped by 2 bases and J by 7 bases, with 20 bases between them. This CDR3 spans 16 amino acids. The CDR3 sequence: CASSYETSRIGGTQYF. In nucleotides, the CDR3 is TGTGCCAGCAGTTACGAGACAAGCAGGATAGGGGGGACCCAGTACTTC.

This clonotype was counted between two and nine times. At one of its ends the junction is not consistent with the germline gene, which may arise from a read error. The chain couples TRBV4-1 to TRBJ1-2; 7 bases are a match to TRBD1. The germline gives CDR1 MGHRA, CDR2 YSYEKL. The length of the CDR3 is 15 residues. In DNA, the CDR3 is TGCGCCAGCAGCTCGCTATGGGACAGAAACTATGGCTACGCCTTC. Its translation: CASSSLWDRNYGYAF.

This clonotype was seen many times. This CDR3 reads CASSQDFGVGETQYF. CDR3 sequence (DNA): TGTGCCAGCAGCCAAGATTTCGGGGTTGGGGAGACCCAGTACTTC. This sequence joins TRBV3-1 and TRBJ2-5; TRBD2 might be the D (5 bases). Trimming took 0 bases from V and 5 from J, leaving 13 bases between them. CDR1 and CDR2 (germline): LGHDT, YNNKEL (reference sequence). The length of the CDR3 is 15 residues.

A few counts support this clonotype. The chain links TRBV6-5 to TRBJ1-3; TRBD1 agrees at 7 bases. The CDR3 totals 15 residues. CDR1 MNHEY and CDR2 SVGAGI come from the germline V gene. V lost 4 bases, J lost 1 base, and 4 bases stayed unmatched. CDR3 nucleotide sequence: TGTGCCAGCAGTTCCCACAGGGGATCTGGAAACACCATATATTTT. Its protein product is CASSSHRGSGNTIYF.

The J gene is TRBJ1-2, the V gene TRBV20-1; D unclear. The CDR3 totals 14 residues. Germline CDR1 reads DFQATT; CDR2 reads SNEGSKA (reference sequence). V shed 0 bases and J shed 2 bases, with 10 bases lying between them. In DNA, the CDR3 is TGCAGTGCTAGAGATTCGTGGACCAACTATGGCTACACCTTC. Encoded protein: CSARDSWTNYGYTF.

This chain joins TRBV28 and TRBJ2-4, with 9 positions matching TRBD2. This CDR3 is 19 amino acids long. Germline V gene lookup returns CDR1 MDHEN and CDR2 SYDVKM. The V gene end was trimmed by 1 base and the J gene end by 2 bases; junction bases not matched to a gene: 12. CDR3 DNA sequence: TGTGCCAGCAGTTTATTCTCTAATAGCGGGAGTAGAACCAAAAACATTCAGTACTTC. Encoded protein: CASSLFSNSGSRTKNIQYF.

This chain uses TRBV19 with TRBJ2-5, with D maybe TRBD1 (5 bases). V was shortened by 4 bases and J by 4 bases, with 13 bases between the two germline ends. Germline V gene sequence: CDR1 LNHDA, CDR2 SQIVND (reference sequence). This CDR3 has 14 residues. The CDR3 DNA is TGTGCCAGTAGTAATAGGCAGGGTGGAGAGACCCAGTACTTC. Protein product: CASSNRQGGETQYF.

This clonotype was counted many times. This chain connects TRBV12-3 or TRBV12-4 to TRBJ2-7; D is perhaps TRBD1 (6 bases). V was clipped by 3 bases and J by 1 base, with 19 bases between them. This CDR3 contains 17 residues. This CDR3 is CASSFPFEPGHSYEQYF. For the CDR3, the DNA is TGTGCCAGCAGTTTCCCCTTTGAACCGGGACATTCCTACGAGCAGTACTTC.